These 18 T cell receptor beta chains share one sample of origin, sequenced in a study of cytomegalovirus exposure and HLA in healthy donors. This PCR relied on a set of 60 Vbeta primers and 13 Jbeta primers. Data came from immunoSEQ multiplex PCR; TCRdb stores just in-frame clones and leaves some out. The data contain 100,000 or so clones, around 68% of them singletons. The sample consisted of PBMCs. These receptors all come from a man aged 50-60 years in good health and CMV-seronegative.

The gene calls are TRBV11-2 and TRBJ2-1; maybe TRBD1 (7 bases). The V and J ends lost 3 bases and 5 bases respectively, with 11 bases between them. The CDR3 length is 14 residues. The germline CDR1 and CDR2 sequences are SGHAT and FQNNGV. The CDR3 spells CASSFPGGNNEQFF. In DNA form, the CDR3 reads TGTGCCAGCAGCTTTCCAGGGGGGAACAATGAGCAGTTCTTC. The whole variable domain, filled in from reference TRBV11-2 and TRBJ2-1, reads EAGVAQSPRYKIIEKRQSVAFWCNPISGHATLYWYQQILGQGPKLLIQFQNNGVVDDSQLPKDRFSAERLKGVDSTLKIQPAKLEDSAVYLCASSFPGGNNEQFFGPGTRLTVL.

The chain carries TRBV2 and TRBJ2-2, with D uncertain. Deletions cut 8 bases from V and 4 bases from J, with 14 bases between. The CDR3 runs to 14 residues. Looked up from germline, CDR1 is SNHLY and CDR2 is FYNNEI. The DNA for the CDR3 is TGTGCCAGCGATAGGTCACAGACCACCGGGGAGCTGTTTTTT. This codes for CASDRSQTTGELFF.

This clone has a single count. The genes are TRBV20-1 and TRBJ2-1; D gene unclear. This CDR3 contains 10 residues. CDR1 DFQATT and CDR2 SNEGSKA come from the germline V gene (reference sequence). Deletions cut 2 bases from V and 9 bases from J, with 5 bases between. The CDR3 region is CSARNLEQFF. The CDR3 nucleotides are TGCAGTGCTAGAAATCTTGAGCAGTTCTTC.

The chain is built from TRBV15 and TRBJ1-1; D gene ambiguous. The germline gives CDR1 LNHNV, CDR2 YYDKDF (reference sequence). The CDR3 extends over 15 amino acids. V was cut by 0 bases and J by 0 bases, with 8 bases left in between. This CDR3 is CATSRDKSLNTEAFF. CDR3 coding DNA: TGTGCCACCAGCAGAGATAAGAGTTTGAACACTGAAGCTTTCTTT.

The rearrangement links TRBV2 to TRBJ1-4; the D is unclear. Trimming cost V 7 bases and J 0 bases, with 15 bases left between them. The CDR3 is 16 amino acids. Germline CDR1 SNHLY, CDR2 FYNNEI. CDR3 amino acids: CASIDGKTSTNEKLFF. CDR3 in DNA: TGTGCCAGCATTGACGGGAAGACCTCAACTAATGAAAAACTGTTTTTT.

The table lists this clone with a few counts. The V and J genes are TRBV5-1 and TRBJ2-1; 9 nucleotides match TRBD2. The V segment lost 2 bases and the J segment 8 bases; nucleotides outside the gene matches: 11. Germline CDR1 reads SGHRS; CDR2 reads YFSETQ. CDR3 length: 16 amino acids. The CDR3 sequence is CASSFAGTSLSDEQFF. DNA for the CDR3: TGCGCCAGCAGCTTTGCCGGGACTAGCCTGTCCGATGAGCAGTTCTTC.

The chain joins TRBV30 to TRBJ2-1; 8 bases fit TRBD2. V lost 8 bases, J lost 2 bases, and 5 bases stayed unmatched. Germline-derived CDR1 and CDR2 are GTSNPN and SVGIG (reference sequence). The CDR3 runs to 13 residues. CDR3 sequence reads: CATREAPYNEQFF. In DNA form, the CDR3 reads TGTGCCACGCGGGAGGCCCCCTACAATGAGCAGTTCTTC.

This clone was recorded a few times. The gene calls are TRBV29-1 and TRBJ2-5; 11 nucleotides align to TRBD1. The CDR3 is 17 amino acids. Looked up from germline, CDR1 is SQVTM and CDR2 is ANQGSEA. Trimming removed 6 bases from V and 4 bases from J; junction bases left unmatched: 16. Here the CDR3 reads CSVDNTGTGGIGETQYF. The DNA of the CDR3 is TGCAGCGTGGATAATACCGGGACAGGGGGAATAGGAGAGACCCAGTACTTC.

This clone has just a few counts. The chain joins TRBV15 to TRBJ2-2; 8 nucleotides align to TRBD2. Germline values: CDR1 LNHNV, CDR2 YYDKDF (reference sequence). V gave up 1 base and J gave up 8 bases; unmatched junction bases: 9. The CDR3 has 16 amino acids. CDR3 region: CATSRVLGAGAGELFF. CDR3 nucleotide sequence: TGTGCCACCAGCAGAGTACTTGGAGCGGGAGCTGGGGAGCTGTTTTTT.

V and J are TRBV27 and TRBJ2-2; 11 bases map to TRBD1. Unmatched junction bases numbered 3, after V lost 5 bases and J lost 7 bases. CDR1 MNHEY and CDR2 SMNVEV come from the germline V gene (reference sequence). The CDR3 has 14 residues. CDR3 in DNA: TGTGCCAGCAGTCGGACAGGGGGCGGCGGGGAGCTGTTTTTT. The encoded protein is CASSRTGGGGELFF.

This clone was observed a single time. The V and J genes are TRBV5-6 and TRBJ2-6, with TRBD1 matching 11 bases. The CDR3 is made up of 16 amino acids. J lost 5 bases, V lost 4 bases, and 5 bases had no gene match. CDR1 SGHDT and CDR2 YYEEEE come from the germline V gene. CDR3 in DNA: TGTGCCAGCAGCCGGACAGGGGGCTCGTGGGCCAACGTCCTGACTTTC. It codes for CASSRTGGSWANVLTF.

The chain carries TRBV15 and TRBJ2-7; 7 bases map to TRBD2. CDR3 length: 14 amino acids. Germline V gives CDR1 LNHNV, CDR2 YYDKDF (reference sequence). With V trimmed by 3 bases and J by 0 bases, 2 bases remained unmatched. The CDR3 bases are TGTGCCACCAGCAGCCGGGACTACTCCTACGAGCAGTACTTC. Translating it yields CATSSRDYSYEQYF.

CDR3 in amino acids: CASSPRLAGVHNEQFF. CDR3 bases: TGTGCCAGCAGCCCCCGACTAGCGGGGGTGCACAATGAGCAGTTCTTC. The chain couples TRBV11-2 to TRBJ2-1; 12 bases match TRBD2. Germline CDR1 reads SGHAT; CDR2 reads FQNNGV. The CDR3 sequence is 16 residues long. Germline trimming cut 5 bases from V and 5 bases from J; bases unmatched to any gene: 7.

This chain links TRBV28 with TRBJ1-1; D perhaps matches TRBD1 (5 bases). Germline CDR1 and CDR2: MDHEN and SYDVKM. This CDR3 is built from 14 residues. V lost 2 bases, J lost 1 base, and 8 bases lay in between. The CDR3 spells CASSLTGWNTEAFF. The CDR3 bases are TGTGCCAGCAGTTTAACAGGATGGAACACTGAAGCTTTCTTT.

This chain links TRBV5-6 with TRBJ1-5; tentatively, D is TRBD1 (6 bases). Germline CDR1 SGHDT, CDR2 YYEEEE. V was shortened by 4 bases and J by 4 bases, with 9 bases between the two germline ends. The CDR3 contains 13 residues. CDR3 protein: CASSPDRNQPQHF. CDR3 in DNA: TGTGCCAGCAGCCCTGACAGGAATCAGCCCCAGCATTTT.

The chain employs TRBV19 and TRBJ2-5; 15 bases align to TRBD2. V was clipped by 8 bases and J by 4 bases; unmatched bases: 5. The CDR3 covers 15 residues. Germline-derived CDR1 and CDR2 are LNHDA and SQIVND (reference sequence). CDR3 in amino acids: CASRTSGGVRETQYF. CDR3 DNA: TGTGCCAGTCGGACTAGCGGGGGGGTGCGAGAGACCCAGTACTTC. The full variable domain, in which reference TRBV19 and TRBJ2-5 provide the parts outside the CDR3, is DGGITQSPKYLFRKEGQNVTLSCEQNLNHDAMYWYRQDPGQGLRLIYYSQIVNDFQKGDIAEGYSVSREKKESFPLTVTSAQKNPTAFYLCASRTSGGVRETQYFGPGTRLLVL.

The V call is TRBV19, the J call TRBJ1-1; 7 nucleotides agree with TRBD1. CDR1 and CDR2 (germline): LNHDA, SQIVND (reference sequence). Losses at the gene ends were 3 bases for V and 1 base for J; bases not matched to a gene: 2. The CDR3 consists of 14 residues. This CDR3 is CASSIRTGNTEAFF. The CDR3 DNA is TGTGCCAGTAGTATTCGGACAGGGAACACTGAAGCTTTCTTT.

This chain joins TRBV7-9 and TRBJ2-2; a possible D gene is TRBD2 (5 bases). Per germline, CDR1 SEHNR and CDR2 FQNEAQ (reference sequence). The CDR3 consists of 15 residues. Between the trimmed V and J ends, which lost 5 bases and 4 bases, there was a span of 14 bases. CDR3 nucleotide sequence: TGTGCCAGCAGCGCTCCACCGGGGAGCACCGGGGAGCTGTTTTTT. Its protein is CASSAPPGSTGELFF.